This T cell receptor beta chain was obtained from a study of control samples from healthy donors and cancer patients. Germline CDR1 reads MNHNY; CDR2 reads SVGAGI (reference sequence). This CDR3 is 14 amino acids long. After removal of 6 bases from V and 7 bases from J, the junction contained 5 bases not matched to a gene. Sequencing was performed with immunoSEQ multiplex PCR; in TCRdb, only in-frame clones are kept and a portion is missing. The sample lists some 150,000 clones, around 90% occurring once. Sequencing used blood. This receptor was obtained from a man younger than 40 in good health. V usage is TRBV6-6 and J usage is TRBJ1-6; TRBD1 agrees at 8 bases. CDR3 amino acids: CASSLTGDNSPLHF. The CDR3 DNA reads TGTGCCAGCAGCTTGACAGGGGACAATTCACCCCTCCACTTT.